This T cell receptor (beta chain) is drawn from a study of blood T cell repertoires in COVID-19. Germline CDR1 reads LGHDT; CDR2 reads YNNKEL (reference sequence). The germline V and J ends were trimmed by 4 bases and 5 bases, with 13 bases remaining between them. The CDR3 sequence is 14 residues long. This clone was recorded once. Only in-frame clones appear in the TCRdb table, and some are missing; sequencing was by immunoSEQ multiplex PCR. The sample records roughly 280,000 clones, 85% to 90% being singletons. The rearrangement uses TRBV3-1 (or the pseudogene TRBV3-2) and TRBJ2-3, with no clear D. The sequencing input was PBMCs or T cells enriched from blood (not recorded which). This sequence was found in a woman aged 60-75 years who had recovered from COVID-19. The CDR3 DNA is TGTGCCAGCAGCCCTTACCCTCGAGTAGATACGCAGTATTTT. It encodes CASSPYPRVDTQYF.